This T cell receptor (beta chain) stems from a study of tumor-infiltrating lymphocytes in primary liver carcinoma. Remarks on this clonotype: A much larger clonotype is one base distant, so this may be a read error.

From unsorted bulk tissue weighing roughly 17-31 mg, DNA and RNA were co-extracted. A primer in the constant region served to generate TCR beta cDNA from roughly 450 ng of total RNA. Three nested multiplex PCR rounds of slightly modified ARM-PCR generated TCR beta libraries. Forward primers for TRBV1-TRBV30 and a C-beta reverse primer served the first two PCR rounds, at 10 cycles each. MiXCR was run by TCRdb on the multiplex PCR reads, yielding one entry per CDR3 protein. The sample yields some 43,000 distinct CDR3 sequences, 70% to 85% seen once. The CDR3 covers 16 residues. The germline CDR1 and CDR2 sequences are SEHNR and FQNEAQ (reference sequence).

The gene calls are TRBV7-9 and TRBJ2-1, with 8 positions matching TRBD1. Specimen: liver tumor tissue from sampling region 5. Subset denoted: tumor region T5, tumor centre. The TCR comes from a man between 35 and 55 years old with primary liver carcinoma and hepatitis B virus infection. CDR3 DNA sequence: TGTGCCAGCAGCTTACCCTCCCGGACAGGGTTTTATGAGCAGCTCTTC. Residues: CASSLPSRTGFYEQLF.